The T cell receptor (beta chain) described here comes from a study of blood T cell repertoires in COVID-19. Repertoires were generated with immunoSEQ multiplex PCR, while TCRdb's copy carries only in-frame clones and drops some. The data hold around 66,000 clones, with 80% observed a single time. The CDR3 covers 14 residues. Trimming removed 1 base at V and 7 bases at J, with 14 bases between. Germline CDR1 reads SGHAT; CDR2 reads FQNNGV. This chain joins TRBV11-2 and TRBJ2-7; D is possibly TRBD2 (6 bases). This sequence originates from a human donor in a cohort sampled during active COVID-19. Sequenced: peripheral blood. The CDR3 bases are TGTGCCAGCAGCTTAGCGGGGTGGGGGGATGAGCAGTACTTC. Its translation is CASSLAGWGDEQYF.